Each of the 9 T cell receptor beta chains below was sequenced from the same sample in a study of blood T cell repertoires in COVID-19. Only in-frame clones appear in the TCRdb table, and some are missing; sequencing was by immunoSEQ multiplex PCR. This sample has roughly 270,000 clones, with approximately 91% found just once. The specimen sequenced was peripheral blood. Source of these receptors: a man aged 18 to 29 with active or convalescent COVID-19.

The rearrangement joins TRBV3-1 (or the pseudogene TRBV3-2) to TRBJ2-3, with D possibly matching TRBD2 (5 bases). Between the trimmed V and J ends, which lost 6 bases and 2 bases, there was a span of 9 bases. The V gene's germline CDR1 is LGHDT and CDR2 YNNKEL (reference sequence). The length of the CDR3 is 13 residues. The CDR3 protein is CASSRRATDTQYF. In DNA, the CDR3 is TGTGCCAGCAGTCGGCGGGCCACAGATACGCAGTATTTT.

The chain couples TRBV6-5 to TRBJ2-7; 7 bases map to TRBD2. The ends lost 5 bases at V and 7 bases at J; junction bases unmatched: 5. CDR3 length equals 12 residues. Germline loops: CDR1 MNHEY, CDR2 SVGAGI. The DNA of the CDR3 is TGTGCCAGCAGTCGAGCGGGGCTGGAGCAGTACTTC. Amino acids: CASSRAGLEQYF.

The chain carries TRBV6-5 and TRBJ1-2; 10 bases map to TRBD1. CDR3 size: 13 residues. The germline gives CDR1 MNHEY, CDR2 SVGAGI. Trimming at V came to 5 bases and at J to 6 bases, leaving 3 bases not matched to a gene. This chain's CDR3 is CASSPGTGDGYTF. The DNA of the CDR3 is TGTGCCAGCAGTCCCGGGACAGGGGATGGCTACACCTTC.

The chain is built from TRBV3-1 (or the pseudogene TRBV3-2) and TRBJ1-2; 12 bases are a match to TRBD1. V trimming: 0 bases; J trimming: 8 bases; junction bases outside the gene matches: 7. From germline, CDR1 is LGHDT and CDR2 YNNKEL (reference sequence). The CDR3 has 16 amino acids. CDR3 sequence (DNA): TGTGCCAGCAGCCAAGATCAGGGGACAGGGGGCTTGGGCTACACCTTC. This translates into CASSQDQGTGGLGYTF.

Here the CDR3 DNA reads TGTGCCAGCAGCTTGTTTTTGACTCGGACAGGGTCTTATAACTATGGCTACACCTTC. Protein sequence: CASSLFLTRTGSYNYGYTF. The V and J genes are TRBV5-5 and TRBJ1-2; 8 nucleotides align to TRBD1. The CDR3 extends over 19 amino acids. Germline V gene data show CDR1 as SGHKS and CDR2 as YYEKEE (reference sequence). Trimming removed 1 base from V and 1 base from J; junction bases left unmatched: 15. Full variable domain (remainder filled in from reference TRBV5-5 and TRBJ1-2): DAGVTQSPTHLIKTRGQQVTLRCSPISGHKSVSWYQQVLGQGPQFIFQYYEKEERGRGNFPDRFSARQFPNYSSELNVNALLLGDSALYLCASSLFLTRTGSYNYGYTFGSGTRLTVV.

The chain links TRBV11-2 to TRBJ2-7, with 9 bases matching TRBD2. The CDR3 sequence is 14 residues long. Germline V gives CDR1 SGHAT, CDR2 FQNNGV. The ends lost 4 bases at V and 3 bases at J; junction bases unmatched: 4. CDR3 in DNA: TGTGCCAGCAGCTCTGGGACTAGCAGCTACGAGCAGTACTTC. Translation gives CASSSGTSSYEQYF.

The V call is TRBV10-3, the J call TRBJ2-2, with 7 nucleotides matching TRBD1. CDR1 ENHRY and CDR2 SYGVKD come from the germline V gene. V lost 6 bases, J lost 6 bases, and 4 bases stayed unmatched. This CDR3 is 13 amino acids long. This CDR3 is CAISRGGPGELFF. CDR3 DNA: TGTGCCATCAGCCGAGGGGGCCCCGGGGAGCTGTTTTTT.

This chain joins TRBV5-1 and TRBJ2-1; 9 bases are shared with TRBD1. V lost 1 base to trimming and J lost 2 bases; unmatched junction nucleotides: 10. The CDR3 sequence is 18 residues long. From germline, CDR1 is SGHRS and CDR2 YFSETQ. CDR3 sequence reads: CASSLFFETGGAYNEQFF. DNA for the CDR3: TGCGCCAGCAGCTTGTTTTTTGAGACAGGGGGAGCCTACAATGAGCAGTTCTTC.

This rearrangement joins TRBV7-2 to TRBJ2-2; D unclear. V was pared by 3 bases and J by 6 bases, with 5 bases between. Germline values: CDR1 SGHTA, CDR2 FQGNSA. The CDR3 loop spans 12 amino acids. The CDR3 DNA sequence: TGTGCCAGCAGCTTCGTATCCGGGGAGCTGTTTTTT. Protein sequence: CASSFVSGELFF.